The clone carrying this T cell receptor beta chain was seen more than once but under ten times. Its antigen is unknown. The CDR3 has 15 amino acids. Germline V CDR1 and CDR2: DFQATT, SNEGSKA (reference sequence). V lost 3 bases and J 1 base, leaving 13 bases between the germline ends. TCRdb reprocessed the multiplex PCR reads via MiXCR and lists one record per CDR3 protein. In the table there are about 14,000 distinct CDR3 sequences, roughly 50% of which are singletons. The sample belongs to a study of breast tumors, draining lymph nodes, adjacent tissues. Study findings and constraints: The data were judged consistent with most tumor T cells coming from lymph node and expanding in tumor. Tumor TCR diversity was below lymph nodes but above nontumor tissue. Tumor and nontumor repertoires were significantly more similar in luminal-like than in basal-like breast cancer.

The V and J genes are TRBV20-1 and TRBJ1-3; D is possibly TRBD1 (5 bases). The sample comprised tumor-adjacent breast tissue. This receptor was identified in a female donor with breast cancer. Some clones in this sample may be carry-over from other donors' samples. This CDR3 reads CSARKAGMSGNTIYF. CDR3 sequence (DNA): TGCAGTGCTAGGAAGGCAGGGATGTCTGGAAACACCATATATTTT.